Given below is one T cell receptor (beta chain) in context. Its antigen is undetermined. The V gene lost 4 bases and the J gene lost 2 bases, with 16 bases spanning the gap. Germline V CDR1 and CDR2: MNHEY, SMNVEV (reference sequence). CDR3 length equals 16 residues. The sample belongs to a study of blood T cells in healthy people across ages. General observations from the study: Per million T cells, the diversity of TCR beta decreased roughly linearly as age advanced. The study could not conclusively compare naive and antigen-experienced cells, given its unsorted PBMCs.

Using a J-beta primer mix together with a sample-barcoded 5' primer, a second PCR was run for roughly 7 to 11 cycles. One entry per CDR3 protein results from TCRdb running MiXCR on the 5' RACE reads. This table has around 940,000 distinct CDR3 sequences, about 53% appearing once. J is TRBJ2-3 and V is TRBV27, with a possible D match to TRBD2 (6 bases). Sequencing input: blood. The clonotype was recovered from a woman aged 55-69 years in good health. The CDR3 coding sequence is TGTGCCAGCAGTTCATCTTACGGAGGGAACACAGATACGCAGTATTTT. It codes for CASSSSYGGNTDTQYF.